Following are 5 T cell receptor beta chains from one sample sequenced in a study of blood T cell repertoires in COVID-19 (TCRdb year 2020). The protocol used for the library was the immunoSEQ multiplex PCR assay. What TCRdb holds here is the immuneACCESS table cut down to in-frame rearrangements. Part of the clones is not present; checked against another copy, under half of the missing clones reflect an unresolved V gene, and the others are unexplained. The sample yields under 300,000 clones; about 87% were counted once. The leading ten clones occupy 5.5% to 9% of the sample. What was sequenced was peripheral blood. Receptors originate from a woman between 70 and 85 years old with active or convalescent COVID-19.

This clone came up once. The V and J genes are TRBV29-1 and TRBJ2-2, with unresolved D. The CDR3 length is 13 residues. V was pared by 0 bases and J by 6 bases, with 8 bases between. Per germline, CDR1 SQVTM and CDR2 ANQGSEA. This chain's CDR3 is CSVEDRSPGELFF. The DNA of the CDR3 is TGCAGCGTTGAAGATCGAAGCCCCGGGGAGCTGTTTTTT.

This chain connects TRBV11-2 to TRBJ2-1; D gene unclear. Trimming stripped 2 bases from V and 7 bases from J, with 3 bases between. Looked up from germline, CDR1 is SGHAT and CDR2 is FQNNGV. CDR3 size: 11 residues. This chain's CDR3 is CASSLQNEQFF. CDR3 DNA sequence: TGTGCCAGCAGCTTACAAAATGAGCAGTTCTTC.

The chain recombines TRBV6-5 with TRBJ2-7; 8 bases match TRBD1. CDR3 length: 14 residues. With V trimmed by 6 bases and J by 2 bases, 6 bases remained unmatched. Germline loops: CDR1 MNHEY, CDR2 SVGAGI. In DNA form, the CDR3 reads TGTGCCAGCAGGCGGGACAGGACAACCTACGAGCAGTACTTC. Translating gives CASRRDRTTYEQYF.

This clone was counted a few times. This chain connects TRBV4-3 to TRBJ2-5; 7 nucleotides align to TRBD2. V lost 1 base to trimming and J lost 3 bases; unmatched junction nucleotides: 8. The germline gives CDR1 LGHNA, CDR2 YSLEER. There are 16 residues in the CDR3. The CDR3 here is CASSQGRAGVKETQYF. The DNA of the CDR3 is TGCGCCAGCAGCCAAGGGCGGGCGGGGGTGAAAGAGACCCAGTACTTC.

The chain couples TRBV7-2 to TRBJ1-5, with a weak D call TRBD1 (6 bases). Per germline, CDR1 SGHTA and CDR2 FQGNSA. This CDR3 has 12 residues. Trimming removed 8 bases from V and 4 bases from J, with 9 bases in between. Here the CDR3 DNA reads TGTGCCAGCCGGGACACTAATCAGCCCCAGCATTTT. Encoded protein: CASRDTNQPQHF.